This T cell receptor beta chain is from a study of blood T cells in healthy people across ages. Russia was home to the donors, healthy Caucasian individuals aged about 6 to 90. Through a sample-barcoded 5' primer and a J-beta primer mix, a second PCR was run for roughly 6 to 12 cycles. MiXCR, run by TCRdb on the 5' RACE reads, gives a single entry per CDR3 protein. The sample consists of some 800,000 distinct CDR3 sequences, about 25% of them appearing once. V lost 0 bases, J lost 3 bases, and 9 bases stayed unmatched. CDR3 length: 17 amino acids. Germline-derived CDR1 and CDR2 are MNHEY and SVGAGI. Another study also made use of these data, one on T cells of mothers and their children. As that report states: Each mother yielded more than 8 million TCR beta CDR3 reads. Each child yielded 2.5 million to 3 million reads.

The rearrangement links TRBV6-5 to TRBJ2-5, with 8 nucleotides matching TRBD1. This clonotype was sampled from a boy aged 10-17 years in good health. Material: blood. The CDR3: CASSYSRSGGGEETQYF. As DNA, the CDR3 is TGTGCCAGCAGTTACTCTCGGTCAGGGGGCGGGGAAGAGACCCAGTACTTC.